This T cell receptor (beta chain) was sequenced in a study of cytomegalovirus exposure and HLA in healthy donors. General study points: Under in vitro conditions, three CMV-associated chains were confirmed as specific for CMV antigens. Earlier analysis yielded a pattern in which most TCR beta V segments were productive about 90% or about 30% of the time. An analysis was carried out later, and it reportedly showed fewer N-insertions in an Asian-associated ancestry cluster than the approximately 710-donor mean.

Remarks on this clone: The target antigen is unknown.

From germline, CDR1 is SGHAT and CDR2 FQNNGV. V trimming: 3 bases; J trimming: 4 bases; junction bases outside the gene matches: 11. This CDR3 is 16 amino acids long. With 60 Vbeta and 13 Jbeta primers, the PCR was carried out. In the authors' workflow: Approximately 78 million unique TCR beta chains, roughly 11 million of them shared, were counted by a later analysis. Sequencing used immunoSEQ multiplex PCR; TCRdb keeps in-frame clones, though not all of them. V, J and clone size are taken as reported in that table, and D and trimming were inferred from the DNA itself. This sample yields under 100,000 clones, of which about 86% are seen a single time; about 4.4% belongs to the top ten.

This receptor was taken from a woman between 65 and 79 years old in good health and CMV-seropositive. This chain joins TRBV11-2 and TRBJ2-5; TRBD1 matches 7 bases. Material for sequencing was PBMCs. This CDR3 reads CASSFSGSGGIETQYF. DNA of the CDR3: TGTGCCAGCAGCTTTAGTGGGTCAGGGGGTATAGAGACCCAGTACTTC.